The sequence of this T cell receptor (beta chain) was determined in a study of blood T cell repertoires in COVID-19. Generated by immunoSEQ multiplex PCR, the TCRdb table keeps only in-frame clones and is missing some. The repertoire holds approximately 230,000 clones, with 85% to 90% as singletons. Per germline, CDR1 MDHEN and CDR2 SYDVKM. The V and J ends lost 5 bases and 2 bases respectively, with 9 bases between them. The length of the CDR3 is 14 residues. The sequence derives from an elderly man with acute or convalescent COVID-19. The specimen was peripheral blood. The chain links TRBV28 to TRBJ1-4, with a possible D match to TRBD1 (5 bases). The DNA for the CDR3 is TGTGCCAGCAGTGAGCAGGGTACTAATGAAAAACTGTTTTTT. Protein sequence: CASSEQGTNEKLFF.